This T cell receptor beta chain was documented in a study of CD8+CD57+ T cells in acquired aplastic anemia. About the study: Sorted CD4+ plus CD8+ cells gave DNA averaging 3.2 ug.

Whole-study results and caveats: Patients did not significantly differ from controls in CD8+ Simpson's diversity. Overlapping CD8+ CDR3 repertoires of patients and controls contained under 30 shared sequences.

The study profiled TCR beta VDJ and CDR3 using genomic DNA as template. TCRdb re-called the reads with MiXCR, one entry per CDR3 protein. This sample has more than 150,000 distinct CDR3 sequences, with 64% found just once. The ends were cut back, 3 bases at V and 7 bases at J, with 10 bases in the middle. Germline V lookup: CDR1 DFQATT, CDR2 SNEGSKA (reference sequence). The CDR3 totals 12 residues. Comments on this clonotype: Its cognate antigen is unknown.

Input material: sorted CD4+, CD8+, or CD8+CD57+ T cells (not recorded which) from PBMCs. The source is a human donor with severe aplastic anemia or a healthy control (not recorded which). V usage is TRBV20-1 and J usage is TRBJ2-1; D call uncertain. Here the CDR3 DNA reads TGCAGTGCTAGTATACTTTATAATGAGCAGTTCTTC. The encoded protein is CSASILYNEQFF.